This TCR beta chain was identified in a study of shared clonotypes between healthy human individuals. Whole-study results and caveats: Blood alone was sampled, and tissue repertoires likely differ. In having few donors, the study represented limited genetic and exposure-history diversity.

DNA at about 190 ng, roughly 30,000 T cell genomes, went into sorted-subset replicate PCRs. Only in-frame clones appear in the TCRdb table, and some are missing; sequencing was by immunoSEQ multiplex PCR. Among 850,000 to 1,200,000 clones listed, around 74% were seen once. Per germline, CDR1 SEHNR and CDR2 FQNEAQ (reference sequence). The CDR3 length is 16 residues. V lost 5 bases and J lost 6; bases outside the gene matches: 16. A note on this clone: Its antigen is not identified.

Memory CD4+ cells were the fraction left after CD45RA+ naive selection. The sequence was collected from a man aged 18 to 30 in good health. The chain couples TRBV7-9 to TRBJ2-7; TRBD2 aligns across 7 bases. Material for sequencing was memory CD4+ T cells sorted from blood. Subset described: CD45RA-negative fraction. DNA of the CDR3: TGTGCCAGCAGCCCGGGGGGTTCCCCCGGGCGGGGCGAGCAGTACTTC. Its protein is CASSPGGSPGRGEQYF.